The 18 T cell receptor beta chains given below trace back to one sample, sequenced in a study of CD8 T cells in Susac syndrome. An input of about 0.5 to 1 ug of RNA was subjected to reverse transcription using random hexamers. Via MiXCR, TCRdb re-called the immunoSEQ multiplex PCR reads, giving one row per CDR3 protein. The sample carries under 200,000 distinct CDR3 sequences, 90% to 95% recorded once. Input material: CD4+ T cells from PBMCs. The origin of the receptors is a human donor in good health.

CDR3 in amino acids: CASSLTGIYEQYV. The DNA for the CDR3 is TGTGCCAGCAGCTTGACAGGGATATACGAGCAGTACGTC. The chain is built from TRBV5-6 and TRBJ2-7; a possible D gene is TRBD1 (6 bases). Germline-derived CDR1 and CDR2 are SGHDT and YYEEEE. The CDR3 is 13 residues long. V was cut by 1 base and J by 4 bases, with 9 bases left in between.

Written as DNA, the CDR3 is TGTGCCAGCAGTGCCCCCTCCCCGGGCGCCGGGGAGCTGTTTTTT. Translated, it gives CASSAPSPGAGELFF. The V gene is TRBV2, the J gene TRBJ2-2; D unresolved. V lost 4 bases and J lost 6, with 15 bases in between. Germline CDR1 reads SNHLY; CDR2 reads FYNNEI. The CDR3 extends over 15 amino acids.

This chain joins TRBV4-1 and TRBJ2-5; D gene uncertain. The CDR3 runs to 13 residues. Trimming cost V 4 bases and J 2 bases, with 8 bases left between them. CDR1 and CDR2 from the germline V gene are MGHRA and YSYEKL. The CDR3, as DNA: TGCGCCAGCAGCCTCGTCATACAAGAGACCCAGTACTTC. This translates into CASSLVIQETQYF.

The gene calls are TRBV13 and TRBJ1-1; D may be TRBD1 (5 bases). The CDR3 covers 14 residues. Trimming took 8 bases from V and 4 from J, leaving 17 bases between them. The germline CDR1 and CDR2 sequences are PRHDT and FYEKMQ (reference sequence). The CDR3, as DNA: TGTGCCAGCCGGAGGGGAGGCAGGGCCACTGAAGCTTTCTTT. This gives the protein CASRRGGRATEAFF.

The table lists this clonotype with a count of one. The rearrangement links TRBV5-1 to TRBJ1-3; D possibly corresponds to TRBD1 (6 bases). The CDR3 has 14 amino acids. Trimming shortened V by 4 bases and J by 3 bases, and 11 bases separated the two germline ends. Germline values: CDR1 SGHRS, CDR2 YFSETQ. The CDR3 loop is CASSPGTSGNTIYF. The CDR3 DNA reads TGCGCCAGCAGCCCTGGGACAAGTGGAAACACCATATATTTT.

The chain links TRBV6-6 to TRBJ2-3; D might be TRBD2 (6 bases). This CDR3 has 15 residues. Between the trimmed V and J ends, which lost 0 bases and 2 bases, there was a span of 9 bases. The germline gives CDR1 MNHNY, CDR2 SVGAGI (reference sequence). The CDR3 here is CASSYSAGLTDTQYF. CDR3 sequence (DNA): TGTGCCAGCAGTTACTCAGCGGGCCTCACAGATACGCAGTATTTT.

This clonotype came up a few times. This chain joins TRBV5-1 and TRBJ1-5; TRBD1 aligns across 9 bases. This CDR3 spans 15 amino acids. Germline CDR1 SGHRS, CDR2 YFSETQ. The V segment lost 4 bases and the J segment 4 bases; nucleotides outside the gene matches: 6. CDR3: CASSPGTGSNQPQHF. The CDR3, as DNA: TGCGCCAGCAGCCCGGGGACAGGGTCTAATCAGCCCCAGCATTTT. The entire variable domain, with the rest obtained from reference TRBV5-1 and TRBJ1-5, is as follows: KAGVTQTPRYLIKTRGQQVTLSCSPISGHRSVSWYQQTPGQGLQFLFEYFSETQRNKGNFPGRFSGRQFSNSRSEMNVSTLELGDSALYLCASSPGTGSNQPQHFGDGTRLSIL.

The chain has TRBV6-5 and TRBJ2-2; 13 positions agree with TRBD2. The CDR3 runs to 17 residues. V lost 5 bases and J lost 6; bases outside the gene matches: 9. CDR1 is MNHEY and CDR2 is SVGAGI in the germline V gene. As DNA, the CDR3 is TGTGCCAGCAGTCACGGACTAGCGGGGGTCAAGGCCGGGGAGCTGTTTTTT. Its translation: CASSHGLAGVKAGELFF.

This clonotype has a handful of counts. The chain links TRBV28 to TRBJ1-2; D call uncertain. This CDR3 contains 11 residues. Germline CDR1 reads MDHEN; CDR2 reads SYDVKM. Trimming left V 4 bases short and J 8 bases short, with 8 bases between. The CDR3 loop is CASSSDRGYTF. In DNA form, the CDR3 reads TGTGCCAGCAGTTCGGACCGAGGCTACACCTTC.

V is TRBV6-1 and J is TRBJ2-3; 11 bases map to TRBD2. Germline V gene lookup returns CDR1 MNHNS and CDR2 SASEGT. The CDR3 runs to 16 residues. V lost 6 bases, J lost 5 bases, and 10 bases stayed unmatched. The CDR3 region has the DNA TGTGCCAGCAGGTCCATACTAGCGGGGGATGGAGATACGCAGTATTTT. Translated: CASRSILAGDGDTQYF.

This clonotype was observed once. This chain links TRBV3-1 with TRBJ1-1; D remains ambiguous. Germline loops: CDR1 LGHDT, CDR2 YNNKEL (reference sequence). The CDR3 totals 16 residues. Trimming cost V 7 bases and J 1 base, with 19 bases left between them. The CDR3 loop is CASTPLGGRTNTEAFF. The CDR3 bases are TGTGCCAGCACCCCGTTAGGAGGACGGACGAACACTGAAGCTTTCTTT. Looking up the rest from reference TRBV3-1 and TRBJ1-1 gives the full variable domain: DTAVSQTPKYLVTQMGNDKSIKCEQNLGHDTMYWYKQDSKKFLKIMFSYNNKELIINETVPNRFSPKSPDKAHLNLHINSLELGDSAVYFCASTPLGGRTNTEAFFGQGTRLTVV.

The genes are TRBV7-9 and TRBJ1-6; D remains unclear. CDR3 length: 14 amino acids. Trimming took 4 bases from V and 11 from J, leaving 15 bases between them. Germline CDR1 reads SEHNR; CDR2 reads FQNEAQ (reference sequence). The CDR3 region has the DNA TGTGCCAGCAGCTCTGACTCCCGAACCACACCCCTCCACTTT. Translating gives CASSSDSRTTPLHF.

The rearrangement links TRBV28 to TRBJ2-2; D uncertain. The CDR3 is 12 residues long. CDR1 is MDHEN and CDR2 is SYDVKM in the germline V gene. Trimming cost V 6 bases and J 5 bases, with 7 bases left between them. As DNA, the CDR3 is TGTGCCAGCAGGGAGTTAACCGGGGAGCTGTTTTTT. As protein: CASRELTGELFF.

The chain employs TRBV9 and TRBJ1-3; the D is unclear. Trimming stripped 4 bases from V and 9 bases from J, with 14 bases between. From germline, CDR1 is SGDLS and CDR2 YYNGEE. The CDR3 sequence is 13 residues long. For the CDR3, the DNA is TGTGCCAGCAGCTCCCGGCCCGCGACCACCATATATTTT. As protein: CASSSRPATTIYF.

The chain links TRBV15 to TRBJ2-4; D is ambiguous. Germline V gene data show CDR1 as LNHNV and CDR2 as YYDKDF (reference sequence). V was trimmed by 0 bases and J by 2 bases, leaving 11 bases between them. There are 16 residues in the CDR3. The CDR3 region is CATSRDVGSTKNIQYF. CDR3 nucleotides: TGTGCCACCAGCAGAGACGTGGGCTCGACCAAAAACATTCAGTACTTC.

This clonotype came up a few times. This chain joins TRBV18 and TRBJ2-3; D gene uncertain. Germline V lookup: CDR1 KGHSH, CDR2 LQKENI. The CDR3 runs 12 residues. V was clipped by 6 bases and J by 4 bases, with 8 bases between them. CDR3 DNA sequence: TGTGCCAGCTCCCCGAGCGCAGATACGCAGTATTTT. This sequence encodes CASSPSADTQYF.

V gene TRBV4-1 combines with J gene TRBJ1-6; 9 bases align to TRBD1. CDR3 length equals 15 residues. With 3 bases clipped from V and 10 bases from J, the junction kept 7 bases outside the gene matches. The germline V gene encodes CDR1 MGHRA and CDR2 YSYEKL. The DNA of the CDR3 is TGCGCCAGCAGCCAGTTCTGGACAGGGGTGTCACCCCTCCACTTT. Its protein is CASSQFWTGVSPLHF.

The chain links TRBV3-1 to TRBJ2-5; D may correspond to TRBD1 or TRBD2 (5 bases each). The CDR3 runs 18 residues. V was trimmed by 0 bases and J by 1 base, leaving 18 bases between them. Germline CDR1 and CDR2: LGHDT and YNNKEL (reference sequence). This CDR3 reads CASSQEGDPISSQETQYF. DNA for the CDR3: TGTGCCAGCAGCCAAGAGGGGGACCCGATATCCTCCCAAGAGACCCAGTACTTC.